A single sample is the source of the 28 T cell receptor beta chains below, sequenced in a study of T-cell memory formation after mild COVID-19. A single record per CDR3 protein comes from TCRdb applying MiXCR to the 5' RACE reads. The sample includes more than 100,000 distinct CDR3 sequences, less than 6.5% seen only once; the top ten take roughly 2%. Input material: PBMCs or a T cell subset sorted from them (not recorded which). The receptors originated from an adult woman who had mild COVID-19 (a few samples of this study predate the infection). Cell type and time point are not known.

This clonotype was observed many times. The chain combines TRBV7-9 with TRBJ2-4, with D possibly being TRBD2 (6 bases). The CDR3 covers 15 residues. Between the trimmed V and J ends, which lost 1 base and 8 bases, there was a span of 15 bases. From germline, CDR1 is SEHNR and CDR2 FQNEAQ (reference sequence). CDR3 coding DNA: TGTGCCAGCAGCTTAGGGGCGGGGCATCTGGACATTCAGTACTTC. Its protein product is CASSLGAGHLDIQYF.

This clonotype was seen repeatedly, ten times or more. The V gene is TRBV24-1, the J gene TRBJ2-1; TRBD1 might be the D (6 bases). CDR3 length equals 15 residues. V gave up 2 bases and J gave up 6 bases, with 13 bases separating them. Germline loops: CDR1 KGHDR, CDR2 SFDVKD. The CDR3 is CATSDSGPQGNEQFF. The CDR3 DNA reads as TGTGCCACCAGTGATTCTGGCCCACAGGGCAATGAGCAGTTCTTC.

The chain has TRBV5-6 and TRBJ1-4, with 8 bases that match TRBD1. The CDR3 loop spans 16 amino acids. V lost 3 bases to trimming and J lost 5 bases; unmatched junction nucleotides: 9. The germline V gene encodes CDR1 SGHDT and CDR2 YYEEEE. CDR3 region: CASSYYWTGKNEKLFF. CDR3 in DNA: TGTGCCAGCAGCTATTACTGGACAGGGAAAAATGAAAAACTGTTTTTT.

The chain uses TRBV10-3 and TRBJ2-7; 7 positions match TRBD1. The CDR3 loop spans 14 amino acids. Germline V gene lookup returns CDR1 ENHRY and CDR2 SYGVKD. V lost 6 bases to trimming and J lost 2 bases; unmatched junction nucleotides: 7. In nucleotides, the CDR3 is TGTGCCATCAGAAGAGACAGGGACACCTACGAGCAGTACTTC. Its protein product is CAIRRDRDTYEQYF.

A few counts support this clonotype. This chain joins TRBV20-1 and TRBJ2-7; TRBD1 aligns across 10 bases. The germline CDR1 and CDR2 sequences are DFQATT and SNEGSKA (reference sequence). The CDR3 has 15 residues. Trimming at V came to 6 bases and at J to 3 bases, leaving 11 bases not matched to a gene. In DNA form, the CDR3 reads TGCAGTGCCAAGCAGACAGGGGGCATCGTCTACGAGCAGTACTTC. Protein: CSAKQTGGIVYEQYF.

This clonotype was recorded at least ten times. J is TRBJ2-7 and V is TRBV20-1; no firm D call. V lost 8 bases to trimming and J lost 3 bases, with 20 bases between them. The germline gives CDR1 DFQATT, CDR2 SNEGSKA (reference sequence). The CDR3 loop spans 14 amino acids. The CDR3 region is CSSYDPKLGYEQYF. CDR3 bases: TGCAGTTCCTATGATCCTAAGTTGGGCTACGAGCAGTACTTC.

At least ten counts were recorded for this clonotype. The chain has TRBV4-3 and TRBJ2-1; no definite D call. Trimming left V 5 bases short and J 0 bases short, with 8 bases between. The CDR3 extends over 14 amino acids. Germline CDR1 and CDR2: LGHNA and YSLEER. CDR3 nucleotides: TGCGCCAGCAGCTACAGTAGCTCCTACAATGAGCAGTTCTTC. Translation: CASSYSSSYNEQFF.

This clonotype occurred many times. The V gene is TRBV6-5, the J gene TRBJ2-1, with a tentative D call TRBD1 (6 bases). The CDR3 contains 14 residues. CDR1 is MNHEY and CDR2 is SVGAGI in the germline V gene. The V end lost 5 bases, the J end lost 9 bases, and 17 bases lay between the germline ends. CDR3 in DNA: TGTGCCAGCAGTACCCAAACAGGGCCGGTTGAGCAGTTCTTC. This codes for CASSTQTGPVEQFF.

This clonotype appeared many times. As DNA, the CDR3 is TGTGCCAGCAGCCAAGGTTGGGGTGGCCAAGTAGCGAGGTTGGAGACCCAGTACTTC. It translates to CASSQGWGGQVARLETQYF. The rearrangement uses TRBV7-9 and TRBJ2-5, with a possible D match to TRBD2 (5 bases). The ends were cut back, 5 bases at V and 5 bases at J, with 30 bases in the middle. The germline CDR1 and CDR2 sequences are SEHNR and FQNEAQ (reference sequence). This CDR3 is 19 amino acids long. Full variable domain (missing parts from reference TRBV7-9 and TRBJ2-5): DTGVSQNPRHKITKRGQNVTFRCDPISEHNRLYWYRQTLGQGPEFLTYFQNEAQLEKSRLLSDRFSAERPKGSFSTLEIQRTEQGDSAMYLCASSQGWGGQVARLETQYFGPGTRLLVL.

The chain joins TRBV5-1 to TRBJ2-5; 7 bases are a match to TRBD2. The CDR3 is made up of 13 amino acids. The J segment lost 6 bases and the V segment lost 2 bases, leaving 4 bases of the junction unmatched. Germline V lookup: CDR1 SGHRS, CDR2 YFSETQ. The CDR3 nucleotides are TGCGCCAGCAGCTTAACGAGCGGGAAGACCCAGTACTTC. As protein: CASSLTSGKTQYF.

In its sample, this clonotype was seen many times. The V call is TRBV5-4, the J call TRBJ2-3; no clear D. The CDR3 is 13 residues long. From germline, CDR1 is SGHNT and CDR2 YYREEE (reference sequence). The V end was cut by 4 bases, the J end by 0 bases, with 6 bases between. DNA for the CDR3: TGTGCCAGCAGCCACAGTAGCACAGATACGCAGTATTTT. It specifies CASSHSSTDTQYF.

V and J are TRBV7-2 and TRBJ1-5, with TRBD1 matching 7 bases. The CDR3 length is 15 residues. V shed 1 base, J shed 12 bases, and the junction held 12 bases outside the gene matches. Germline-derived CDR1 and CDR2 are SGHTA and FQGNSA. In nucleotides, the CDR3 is TGTGCCAGCAGCTTAGGGGGCCAGGGGGGAGTAGTCCAGCATTTT. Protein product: CASSLGGQGGVVQHF. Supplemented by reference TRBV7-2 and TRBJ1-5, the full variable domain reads GAGVSQSPSNKVTEKGKDVELRCDPISGHTALYWYRQSLGQGLEFLIYFQGNSAPDKSGLPSDRFSAERTGGSVSTLTIQRTQQEDSAVYLCASSLGGQGGVVQHFGDGTRLSIL.

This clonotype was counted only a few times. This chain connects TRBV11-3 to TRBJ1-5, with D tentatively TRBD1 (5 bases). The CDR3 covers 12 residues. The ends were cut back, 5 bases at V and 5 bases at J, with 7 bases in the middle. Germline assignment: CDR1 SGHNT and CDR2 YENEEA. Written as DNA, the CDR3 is TGTGCCAGCAGCAGGGGCGATCAGCCCCAGCATTTT. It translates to CASSRGDQPQHF. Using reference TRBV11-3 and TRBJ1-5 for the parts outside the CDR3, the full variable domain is EAGVVQSPRYKIIEKKQPVAFWCNPISGHNTLYWYLQNLGQGPELLIRYENEEAVDDSQLPKDRFSAERLKGVDSTLKIQPAELGDSAVYLCASSRGDQPQHFGDGTRLSIL.

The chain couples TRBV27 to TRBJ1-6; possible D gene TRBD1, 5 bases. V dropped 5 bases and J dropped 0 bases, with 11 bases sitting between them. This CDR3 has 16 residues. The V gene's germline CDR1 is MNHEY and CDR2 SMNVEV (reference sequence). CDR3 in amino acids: CASSHRRSSYNSPLHF. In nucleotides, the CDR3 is TGTGCCAGCAGTCACAGGCGTAGCTCCTATAATTCACCCCTCCACTTT.

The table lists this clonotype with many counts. CDR3 nucleotides: TGCGCCAGCAGCCAAGATTTGGCGGGGGGGCCTGTGACCCAGTACTTC. It translates to CASSQDLAGGPVTQYF. The rearrangement uses TRBV4-1 and TRBJ2-5, with 9 bases matching TRBD2. Trimming at V came to 0 bases and at J to 7 bases, leaving 9 bases not matched to a gene. The CDR3 is made up of 16 amino acids. Germline V CDR1 and CDR2: MGHRA, YSYEKL.

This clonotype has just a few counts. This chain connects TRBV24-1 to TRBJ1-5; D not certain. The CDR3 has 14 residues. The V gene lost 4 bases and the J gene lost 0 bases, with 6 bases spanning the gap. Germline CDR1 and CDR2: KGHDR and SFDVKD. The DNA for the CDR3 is TGTGCCACCAGTGACGTTAATAGCAATCAGCCCCAGCATTTT. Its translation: CATSDVNSNQPQHF.

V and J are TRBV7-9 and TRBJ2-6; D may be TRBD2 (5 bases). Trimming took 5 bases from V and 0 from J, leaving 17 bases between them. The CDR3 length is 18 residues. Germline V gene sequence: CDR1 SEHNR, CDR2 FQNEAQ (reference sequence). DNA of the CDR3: TGTGCCAGCAGCCCATGGACGACGGACTTCTCTGGGGCCAACGTCCTGACTTTC. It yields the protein CASSPWTTDFSGANVLTF.

The CDR3 bases are TGTGCCACAGCGGCAGGGAAGGTGAATCAGCCCCAGCATTTT. As protein: CATAAGKVNQPQHF. The J gene is TRBJ1-5, the V gene TRBV24-1; D is possibly TRBD1 (5 bases). CDR3 length equals 14 residues. Germline V gives CDR1 KGHDR, CDR2 SFDVKD. The V gene lost 10 bases and the J gene lost 4 bases, with 16 bases spanning the gap.

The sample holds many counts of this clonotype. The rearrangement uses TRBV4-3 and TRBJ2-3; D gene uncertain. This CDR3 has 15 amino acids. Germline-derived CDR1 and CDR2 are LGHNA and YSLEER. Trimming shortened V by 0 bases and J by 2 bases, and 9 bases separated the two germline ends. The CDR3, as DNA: TGCGCCAGCAGCCAAGATAATGGCCCCACAGATACGCAGTATTTT. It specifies CASSQDNGPTDTQYF.

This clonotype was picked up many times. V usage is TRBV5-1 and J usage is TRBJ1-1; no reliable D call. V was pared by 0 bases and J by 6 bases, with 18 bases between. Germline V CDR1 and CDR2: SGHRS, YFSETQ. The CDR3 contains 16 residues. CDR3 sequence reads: CASSLEVGRLFAEAFF. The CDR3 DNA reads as TGCGCCAGCAGCTTGGAAGTAGGCAGATTGTTCGCTGAAGCTTTCTTT.

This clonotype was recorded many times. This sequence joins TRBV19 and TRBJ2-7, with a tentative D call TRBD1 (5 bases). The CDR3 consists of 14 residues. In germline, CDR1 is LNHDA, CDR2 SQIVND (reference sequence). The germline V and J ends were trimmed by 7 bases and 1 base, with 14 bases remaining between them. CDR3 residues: CASTEDRFSYEQYF. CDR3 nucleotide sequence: TGTGCCAGTACCGAAGACAGATTTTCCTACGAGCAGTACTTC. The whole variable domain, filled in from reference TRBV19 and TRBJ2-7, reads DGGITQSPKYLFRKEGQNVTLSCEQNLNHDAMYWYRQDPGQGLRLIYYSQIVNDFQKGDIAEGYSVSREKKESFPLTVTSAQKNPTAFYLCASTEDRFSYEQYFGPGTRLTVT.

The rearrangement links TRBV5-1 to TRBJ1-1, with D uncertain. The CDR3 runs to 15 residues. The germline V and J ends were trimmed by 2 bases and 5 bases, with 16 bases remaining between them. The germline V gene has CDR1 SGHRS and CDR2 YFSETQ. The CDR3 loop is CASSFAWTDGTEAFF. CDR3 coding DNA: TGCGCCAGCAGCTTTGCCTGGACGGACGGAACTGAAGCTTTCTTT.

CDR3 region: CSVVARATEAFF. For the CDR3, the DNA is TGCAGCGTTGTGGCCAGGGCCACTGAAGCTTTCTTT. This sequence joins TRBV29-1 and TRBJ1-1; weak D call: TRBD1 (5 bases). This CDR3 is built from 12 residues. Trimming pared 4 bases from V and 4 bases from J, leaving 10 bases between. Germline CDR1 and CDR2: SQVTM and ANQGSEA.

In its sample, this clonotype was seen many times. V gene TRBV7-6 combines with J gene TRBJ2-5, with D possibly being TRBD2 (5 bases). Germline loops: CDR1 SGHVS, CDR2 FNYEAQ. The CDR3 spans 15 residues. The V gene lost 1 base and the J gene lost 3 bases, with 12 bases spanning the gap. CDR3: CASSLGSGWKETQYF. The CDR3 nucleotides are TGTGCCAGCAGCTTAGGGTCGGGATGGAAAGAGACCCAGTACTTC.

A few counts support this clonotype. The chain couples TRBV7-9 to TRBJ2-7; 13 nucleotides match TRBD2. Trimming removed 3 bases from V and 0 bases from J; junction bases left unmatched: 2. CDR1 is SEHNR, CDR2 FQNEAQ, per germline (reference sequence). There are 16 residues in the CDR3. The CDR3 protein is CASSFGLAGDSYEQYF. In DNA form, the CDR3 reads TGTGCCAGCAGCTTCGGACTAGCGGGAGACTCCTACGAGCAGTACTTC.

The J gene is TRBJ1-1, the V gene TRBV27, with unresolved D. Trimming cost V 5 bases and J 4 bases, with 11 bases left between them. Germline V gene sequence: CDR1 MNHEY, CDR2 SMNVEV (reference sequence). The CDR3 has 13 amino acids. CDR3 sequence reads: CASSVNFRTEAFF. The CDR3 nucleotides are TGTGCCAGCAGTGTCAACTTCCGCACTGAAGCTTTCTTT.

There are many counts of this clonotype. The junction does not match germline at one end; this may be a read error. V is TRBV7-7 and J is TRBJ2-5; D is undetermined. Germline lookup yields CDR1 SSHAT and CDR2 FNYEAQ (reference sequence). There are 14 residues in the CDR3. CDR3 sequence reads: CASSLEGSQETQYF. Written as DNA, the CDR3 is TGTGCTAGCAGCTTAGAAGGTTCACAAGAGACCCAGTACTTC.

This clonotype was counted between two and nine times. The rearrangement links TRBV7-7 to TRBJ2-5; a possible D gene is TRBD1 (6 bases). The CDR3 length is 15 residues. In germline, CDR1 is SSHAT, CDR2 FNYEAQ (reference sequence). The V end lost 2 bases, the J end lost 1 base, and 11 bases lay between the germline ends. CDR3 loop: CASSLYLTGQETQYF. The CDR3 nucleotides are TGTGCCAGCAGCTTATATCTGACAGGCCAAGAGACCCAGTACTTC.